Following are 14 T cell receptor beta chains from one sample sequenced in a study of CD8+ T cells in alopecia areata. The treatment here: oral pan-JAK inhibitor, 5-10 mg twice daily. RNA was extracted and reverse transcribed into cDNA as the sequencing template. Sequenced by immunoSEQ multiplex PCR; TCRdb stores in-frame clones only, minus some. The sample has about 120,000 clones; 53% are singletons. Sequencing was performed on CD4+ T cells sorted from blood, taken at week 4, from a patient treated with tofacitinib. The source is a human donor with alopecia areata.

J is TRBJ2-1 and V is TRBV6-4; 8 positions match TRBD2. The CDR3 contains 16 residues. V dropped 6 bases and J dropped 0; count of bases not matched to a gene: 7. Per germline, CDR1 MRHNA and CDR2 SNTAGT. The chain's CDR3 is CASSRGGLSSYNEQFF. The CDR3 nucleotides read TGTGCCAGCAGCCGCGGGGGGCTGAGCTCCTACAATGAGCAGTTCTTC.

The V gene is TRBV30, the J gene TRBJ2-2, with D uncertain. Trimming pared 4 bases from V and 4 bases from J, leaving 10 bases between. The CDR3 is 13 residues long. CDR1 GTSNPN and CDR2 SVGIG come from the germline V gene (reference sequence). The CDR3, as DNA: TGTGCCTGGACCCCGCAAGCCACCGGGGAGCTGTTTTTT. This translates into CAWTPQATGELFF.

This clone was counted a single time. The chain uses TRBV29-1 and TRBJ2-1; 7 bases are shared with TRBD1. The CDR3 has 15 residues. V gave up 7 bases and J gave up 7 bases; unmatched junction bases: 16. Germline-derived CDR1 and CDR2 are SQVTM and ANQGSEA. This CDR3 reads CSATNRGRGKNEQFF. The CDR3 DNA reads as TGCAGCGCGACGAACCGGGGCAGGGGGAAGAATGAGCAGTTCTTC.

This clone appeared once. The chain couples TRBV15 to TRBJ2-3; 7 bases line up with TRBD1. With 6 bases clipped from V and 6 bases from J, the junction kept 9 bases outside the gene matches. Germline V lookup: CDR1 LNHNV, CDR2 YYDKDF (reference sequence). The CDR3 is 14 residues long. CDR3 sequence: CATSSRQGMDTQYF. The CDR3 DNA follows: TGTGCCACCAGTTCGAGACAGGGCATGGATACGCAGTATTTT.

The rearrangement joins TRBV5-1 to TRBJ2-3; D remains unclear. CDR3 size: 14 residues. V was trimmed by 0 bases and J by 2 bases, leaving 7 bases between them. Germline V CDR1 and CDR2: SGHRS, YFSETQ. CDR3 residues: CASSLGQATDTQYF. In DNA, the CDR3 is TGCGCCAGCAGCTTGGGGCAGGCCACAGATACGCAGTATTTT.

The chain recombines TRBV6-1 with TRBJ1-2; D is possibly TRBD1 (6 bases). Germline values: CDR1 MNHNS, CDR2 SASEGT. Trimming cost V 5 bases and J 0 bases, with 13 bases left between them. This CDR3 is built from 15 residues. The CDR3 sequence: CASSFTGKPNYGYTF. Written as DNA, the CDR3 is TGTGCCAGCAGTTTTACAGGGAAGCCTAACTATGGCTACACCTTC.

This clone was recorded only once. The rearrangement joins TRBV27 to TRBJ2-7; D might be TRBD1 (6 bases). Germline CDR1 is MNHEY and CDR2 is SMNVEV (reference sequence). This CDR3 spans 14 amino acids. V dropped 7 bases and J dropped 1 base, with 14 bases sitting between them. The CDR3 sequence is CASKSTGRSYEQYF. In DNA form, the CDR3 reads TGTGCCAGCAAGTCGACAGGCCGGTCCTACGAGCAGTACTTC.

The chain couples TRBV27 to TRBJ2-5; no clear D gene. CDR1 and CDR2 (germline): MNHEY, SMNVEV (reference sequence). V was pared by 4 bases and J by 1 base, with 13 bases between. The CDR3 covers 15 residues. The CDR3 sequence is CASSWTAKPQETQYF. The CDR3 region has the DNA TGTGCCAGCAGTTGGACGGCAAAACCCCAAGAGACCCAGTACTTC.

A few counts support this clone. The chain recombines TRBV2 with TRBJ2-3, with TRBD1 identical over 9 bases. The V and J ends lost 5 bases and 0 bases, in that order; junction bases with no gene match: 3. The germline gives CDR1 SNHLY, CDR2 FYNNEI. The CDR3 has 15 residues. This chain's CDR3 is CASSKQGASTDTQYF. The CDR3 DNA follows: TGTGCCAGCAGTAAACAGGGGGCGAGCACAGATACGCAGTATTTT. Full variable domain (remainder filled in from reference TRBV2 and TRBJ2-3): EPEVTQTPSHQVTQMGQEVILRCVPISNHLYFYWYRQILGQKVEFLVSFYNNEISEKSEIFDDQFSVERPDGSNFTLKIRSTKLEDSAMYFCASSKQGASTDTQYFGPGTRLTVL.

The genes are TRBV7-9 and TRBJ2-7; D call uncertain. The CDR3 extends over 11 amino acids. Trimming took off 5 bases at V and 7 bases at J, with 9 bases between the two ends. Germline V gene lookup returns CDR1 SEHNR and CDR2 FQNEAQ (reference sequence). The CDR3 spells CASSETGEQYF. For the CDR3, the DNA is TGTGCCAGCAGCGAGACCGGGGAGCAGTACTTC.

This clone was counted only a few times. The CDR3 is CASSIERGTDTQYF. CDR3 coding DNA: TGTGCCAGTAGTATTGAAAGGGGAACAGATACGCAGTATTTT. This sequence joins TRBV19 and TRBJ2-3; maybe TRBD1 (5 bases). Trimming stripped 3 bases from V and 3 bases from J, with 10 bases between. CDR3 size: 14 residues. Germline V gene lookup returns CDR1 LNHDA and CDR2 SQIVND (reference sequence).

CDR3 protein: CSVSSSGGAGAKNIQYF. The CDR3 DNA reads as TGCAGCGTCTCATCTAGCGGGGGGGCCGGAGCCAAAAACATTCAGTACTTC. The chain carries TRBV29-1 and TRBJ2-4, with 12 bases aligning to TRBD2. There are 17 residues in the CDR3. Germline V gives CDR1 SQVTM, CDR2 ANQGSEA. Germline trimming cut 6 bases from V and 0 bases from J; bases unmatched to any gene: 9.

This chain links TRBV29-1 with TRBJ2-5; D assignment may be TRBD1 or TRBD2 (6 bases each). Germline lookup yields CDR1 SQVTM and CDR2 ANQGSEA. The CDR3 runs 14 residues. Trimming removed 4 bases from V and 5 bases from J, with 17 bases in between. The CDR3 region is CSVVGGGRAETQYF. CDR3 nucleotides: TGCAGCGTTGTAGGGGGAGGCCGTGCGGAGACCCAGTACTTC.

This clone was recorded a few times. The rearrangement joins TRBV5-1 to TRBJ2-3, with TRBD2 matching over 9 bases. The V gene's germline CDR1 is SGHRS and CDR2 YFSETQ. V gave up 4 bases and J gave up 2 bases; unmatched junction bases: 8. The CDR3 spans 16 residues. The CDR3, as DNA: TGCGCCAGCAGCCCCCGGACTAGCGAGTCCACAGATACGCAGTATTTT. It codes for CASSPRTSESTDTQYF.